The TCR beta chain under discussion was sequenced for a study of CD4 and CD8 cells across lung adenocarcinoma regions. This CDR3 contains 15 residues. V was pared by 4 bases and J by 2 bases, with 7 bases of the junction left unmatched. Germline assignment: CDR1 SGHTA and CDR2 FQGNSA. One entry per CDR3 protein results from TCRdb running MiXCR on the PCR reads. The data contain 5,500 to 7,000 distinct CDR3 sequences, about half of them singletons. This clonotype occurred many times. Donors had localized lung adenocarcinoma, a non-small cell lung cancer. This TCR was recovered from a male donor with lung adenocarcinoma. The CD4 and CD8 labels of this study may be unreliable. The chain is built from TRBV7-2 and TRBJ2-5; TRBD2 agrees at 7 bases. The sample consisted of CD8+ T cells from the margin of a lung tumor. The CDR3 DNA sequence: TGTGCCAGCAGCTCCTATAGCGGGCCACAAGAGACCCAGTACTTC. It specifies CASSSYSGPQETQYF.